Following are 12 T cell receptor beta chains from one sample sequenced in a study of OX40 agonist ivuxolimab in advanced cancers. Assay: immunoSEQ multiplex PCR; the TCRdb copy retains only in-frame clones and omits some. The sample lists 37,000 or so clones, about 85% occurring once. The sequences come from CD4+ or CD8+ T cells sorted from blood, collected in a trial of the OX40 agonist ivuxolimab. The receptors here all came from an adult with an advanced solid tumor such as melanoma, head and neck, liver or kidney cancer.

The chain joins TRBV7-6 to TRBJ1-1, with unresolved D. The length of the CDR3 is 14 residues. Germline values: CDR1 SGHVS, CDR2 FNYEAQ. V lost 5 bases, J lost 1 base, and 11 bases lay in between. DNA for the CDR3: TGTGCCAGCAGCCATTCAGCAGGGAACACTGAAGCTTTCTTT. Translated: CASSHSAGNTEAFF.

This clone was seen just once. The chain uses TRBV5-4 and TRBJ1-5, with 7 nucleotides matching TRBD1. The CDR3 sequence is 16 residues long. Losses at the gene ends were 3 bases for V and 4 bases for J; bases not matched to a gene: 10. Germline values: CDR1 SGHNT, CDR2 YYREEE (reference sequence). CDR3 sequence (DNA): TGTGCCAGCAGCTCTTCACCGGGACAGACTAATCAGCCCCAGCATTTT. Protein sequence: CASSSSPGQTNQPQHF.

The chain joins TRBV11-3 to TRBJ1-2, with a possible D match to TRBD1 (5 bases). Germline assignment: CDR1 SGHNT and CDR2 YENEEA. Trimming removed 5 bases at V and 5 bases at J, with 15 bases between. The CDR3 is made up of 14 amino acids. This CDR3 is CASSPTIGGYGYTF. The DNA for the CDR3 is TGTGCCAGCAGCCCGACTATCGGGGGATATGGCTACACCTTC.

DNA for the CDR3: TGTGCCAGCAGCTTGACCTACGAGCAGTACTTC. It encodes CASSLTYEQYF. The chain carries TRBV5-5 and TRBJ2-7; D unresolved. Germline loops: CDR1 SGHKS, CDR2 YYEKEE (reference sequence). V was shortened by 1 base and J by 2 bases, with 1 base between the two germline ends. The CDR3 runs 11 residues. The variable domain in full, completed from reference TRBV5-5 and TRBJ2-7, reads DAGVTQSPTHLIKTRGQQVTLRCSPISGHKSVSWYQQVLGQGPQFIFQYYEKEERGRGNFPDRFSARQFPNYSSELNVNALLLGDSALYLCASSLTYEQYFGPGTRLTVT.

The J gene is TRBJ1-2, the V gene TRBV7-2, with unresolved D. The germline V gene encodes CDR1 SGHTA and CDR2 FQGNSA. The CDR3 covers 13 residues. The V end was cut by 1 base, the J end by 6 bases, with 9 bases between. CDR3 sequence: CASSLGGGDGYTF. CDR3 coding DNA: TGTGCCAGCAGCTTAGGAGGTGGGGATGGCTACACCTTC.

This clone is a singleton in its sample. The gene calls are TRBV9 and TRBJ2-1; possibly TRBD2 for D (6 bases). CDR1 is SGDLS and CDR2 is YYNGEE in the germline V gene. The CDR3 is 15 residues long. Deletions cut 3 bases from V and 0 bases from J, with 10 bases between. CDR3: CASSGSGSSYNEQFF. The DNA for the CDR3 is TGTGCCAGCAGCGGTTCCGGGAGCTCCTACAATGAGCAGTTCTTC.

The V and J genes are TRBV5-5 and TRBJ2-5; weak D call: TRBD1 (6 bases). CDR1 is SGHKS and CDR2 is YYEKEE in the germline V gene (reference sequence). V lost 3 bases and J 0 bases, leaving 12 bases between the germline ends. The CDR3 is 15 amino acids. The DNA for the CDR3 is TGTGCCAGCAGCTCAGGGGTTGGGAACCAAGAGACCCAGTACTTC. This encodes CASSSGVGNQETQYF.

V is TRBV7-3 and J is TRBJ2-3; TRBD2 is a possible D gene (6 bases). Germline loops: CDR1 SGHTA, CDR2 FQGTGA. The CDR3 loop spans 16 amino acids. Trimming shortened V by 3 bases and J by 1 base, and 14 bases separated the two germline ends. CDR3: CASSFRGIGGTDTQYF. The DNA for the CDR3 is TGTGCCAGCAGCTTTCGCGGGATAGGAGGCACAGATACGCAGTATTTT.

The CDR3 loop reads CASSQGREEAFF. As DNA, the CDR3 is TGTGCCAGTAGTCAGGGGAGGGAGGAAGCTTTCTTT. V and J are TRBV19 and TRBJ1-1; tentatively, D is TRBD1 (6 bases). The germline gives CDR1 LNHDA, CDR2 SQIVND (reference sequence). This CDR3 region has 12 residues. V was pared by 5 bases and J by 8 bases, with 12 bases between. Drawing the rest from reference TRBV19 and TRBJ1-1, the complete variable domain is DGGITQSPKYLFRKEGQNVTLSCEQNLNHDAMYWYRQDPGQGLRLIYYSQIVNDFQKGDIAEGYSVSREKKESFPLTVTSAQKNPTAFYLCASSQGREEAFFGQGTRLTVV.

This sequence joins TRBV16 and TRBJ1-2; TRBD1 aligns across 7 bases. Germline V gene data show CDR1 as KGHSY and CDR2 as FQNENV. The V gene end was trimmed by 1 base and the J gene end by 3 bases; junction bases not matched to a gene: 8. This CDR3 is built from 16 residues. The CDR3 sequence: CASSQLSGTEDYGYTF. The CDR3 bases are TGTGCCAGCAGCCAATTATCCGGGACAGAGGACTATGGCTACACCTTC.

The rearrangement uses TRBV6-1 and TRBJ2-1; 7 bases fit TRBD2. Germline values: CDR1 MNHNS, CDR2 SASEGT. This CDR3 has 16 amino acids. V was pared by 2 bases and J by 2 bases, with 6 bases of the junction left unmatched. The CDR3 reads CASSEWTGGTYNEQFF. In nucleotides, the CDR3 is TGTGCCAGCAGTGAATGGACGGGGGGTACCTACAATGAGCAGTTCTTC.

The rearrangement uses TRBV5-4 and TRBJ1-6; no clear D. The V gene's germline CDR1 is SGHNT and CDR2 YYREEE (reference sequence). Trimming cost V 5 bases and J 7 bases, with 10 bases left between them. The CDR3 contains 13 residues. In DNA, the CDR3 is TGTGCCAGCAGTTTAACGGGGAATTCACCCCTCCACTTT. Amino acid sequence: CASSLTGNSPLHF.